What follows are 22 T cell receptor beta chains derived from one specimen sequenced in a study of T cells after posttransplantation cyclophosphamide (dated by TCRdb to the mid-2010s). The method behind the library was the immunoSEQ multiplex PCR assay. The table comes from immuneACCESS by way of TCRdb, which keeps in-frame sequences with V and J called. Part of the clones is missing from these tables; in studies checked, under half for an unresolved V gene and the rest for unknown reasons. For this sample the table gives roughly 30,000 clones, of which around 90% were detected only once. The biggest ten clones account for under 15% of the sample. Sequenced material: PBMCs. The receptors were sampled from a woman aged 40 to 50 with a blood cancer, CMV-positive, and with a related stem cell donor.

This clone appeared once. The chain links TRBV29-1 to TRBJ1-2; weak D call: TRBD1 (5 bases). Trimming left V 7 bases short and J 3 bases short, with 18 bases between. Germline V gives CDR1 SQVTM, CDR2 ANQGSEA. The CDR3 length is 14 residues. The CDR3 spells CSGAQVTTDYGYTF. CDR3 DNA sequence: TGCAGCGGAGCACAGGTGACCACCGACTATGGCTACACCTTC.

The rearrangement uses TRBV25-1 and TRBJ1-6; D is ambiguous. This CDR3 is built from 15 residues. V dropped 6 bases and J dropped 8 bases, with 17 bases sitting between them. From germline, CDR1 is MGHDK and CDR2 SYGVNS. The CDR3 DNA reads TGTGCCAGCAGCCGCCTGGTGGCAGCGGATTCACCCCTCCACTTT. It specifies CASSRLVAADSPLHF. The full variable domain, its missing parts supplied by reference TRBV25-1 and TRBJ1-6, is EADIYQTPRYLVIGTGKKITLECSQTMGHDKMYWYQQDPGMELHLIHYSYGVNSTEKGDLSSESTVSRIRTEHFPLTLESARPSHTSQYLCASSRLVAADSPLHFGNGTRLTVT.

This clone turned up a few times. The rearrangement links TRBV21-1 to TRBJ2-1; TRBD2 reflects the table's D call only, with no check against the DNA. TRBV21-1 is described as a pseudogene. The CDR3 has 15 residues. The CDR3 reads CASSTTSGGDNEQFF. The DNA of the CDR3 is TGTGCCAGCAGCACGACTAGCGGGGGGGATAATGAGCAGTTCTTC.

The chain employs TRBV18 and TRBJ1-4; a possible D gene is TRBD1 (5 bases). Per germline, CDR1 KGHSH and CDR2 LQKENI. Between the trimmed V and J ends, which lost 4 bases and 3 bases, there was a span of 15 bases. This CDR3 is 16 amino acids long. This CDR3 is CASSLTAQGSNEKLFF. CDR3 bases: TGTGCCAGCTCACTCACCGCGCAGGGATCTAATGAAAAACTGTTTTTT. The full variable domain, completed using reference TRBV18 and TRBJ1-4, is NAGVMQNPRHLVRRRGQEARLRCSPMKGHSHVYWYRQLPEEGLKFMVYLQKENIIDESGMPKERFSAEFPKEGPSILRIQQVVRGDSAAYFCASSLTAQGSNEKLFFGSGTQLSVL.

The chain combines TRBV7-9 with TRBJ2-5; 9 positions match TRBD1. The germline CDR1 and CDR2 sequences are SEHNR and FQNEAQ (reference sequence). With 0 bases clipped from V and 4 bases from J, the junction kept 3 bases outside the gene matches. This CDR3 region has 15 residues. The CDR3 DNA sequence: TGTGCCAGCAGCTTAGCCGGGACAGGGTCAGAGACCCAGTACTTC. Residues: CASSLAGTGSETQYF.

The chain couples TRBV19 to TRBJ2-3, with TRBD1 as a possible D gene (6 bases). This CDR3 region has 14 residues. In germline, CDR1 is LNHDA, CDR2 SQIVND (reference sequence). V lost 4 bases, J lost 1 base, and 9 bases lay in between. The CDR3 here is CASSRGQGTDTQYF. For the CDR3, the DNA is TGTGCCAGTAGTAGGGGGCAGGGCACAGATACGCAGTATTTT. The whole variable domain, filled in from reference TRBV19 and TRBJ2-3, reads DGGITQSPKYLFRKEGQNVTLSCEQNLNHDAMYWYRQDPGQGLRLIYYSQIVNDFQKGDIAEGYSVSREKKESFPLTVTSAQKNPTAFYLCASSRGQGTDTQYFGPGTRLTVL.

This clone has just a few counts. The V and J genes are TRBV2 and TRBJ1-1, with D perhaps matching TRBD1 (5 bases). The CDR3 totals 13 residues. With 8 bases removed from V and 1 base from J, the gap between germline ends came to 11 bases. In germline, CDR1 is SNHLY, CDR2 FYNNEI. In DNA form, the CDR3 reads TGTGCCAGCTCGGGGGGACCGAACACTGAAGCTTTCTTT. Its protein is CASSGGPNTEAFF.

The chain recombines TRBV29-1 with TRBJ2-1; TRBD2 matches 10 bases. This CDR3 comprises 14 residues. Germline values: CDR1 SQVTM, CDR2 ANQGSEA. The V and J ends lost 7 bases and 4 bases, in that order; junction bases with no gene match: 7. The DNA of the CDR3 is TGCAGCGCCGCCGTAGCGGGGGGATACAATGAGCAGTTCTTC. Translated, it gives CSAAVAGGYNEQFF.

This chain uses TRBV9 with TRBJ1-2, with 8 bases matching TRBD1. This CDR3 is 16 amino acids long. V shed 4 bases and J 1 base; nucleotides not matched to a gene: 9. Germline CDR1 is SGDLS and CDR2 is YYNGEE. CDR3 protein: CASSREPTGVNYGYTF. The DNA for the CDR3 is TGTGCCAGCAGCCGAGAACCGACAGGGGTTAACTATGGCTACACCTTC.

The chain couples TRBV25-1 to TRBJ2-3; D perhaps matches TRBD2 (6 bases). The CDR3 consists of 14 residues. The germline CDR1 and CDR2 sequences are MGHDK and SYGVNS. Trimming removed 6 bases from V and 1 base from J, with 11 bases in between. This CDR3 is CASSVKRGTDTQYF. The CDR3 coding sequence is TGTGCCAGCAGCGTAAAGCGGGGCACAGATACGCAGTATTTT.

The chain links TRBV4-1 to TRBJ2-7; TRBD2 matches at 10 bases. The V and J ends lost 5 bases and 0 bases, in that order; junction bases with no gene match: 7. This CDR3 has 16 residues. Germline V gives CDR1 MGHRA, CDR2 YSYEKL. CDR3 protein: CASSLYSGGPSYEQYF. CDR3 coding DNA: TGCGCCAGCAGCTTATATAGCGGGGGGCCCTCCTACGAGCAGTACTTC.

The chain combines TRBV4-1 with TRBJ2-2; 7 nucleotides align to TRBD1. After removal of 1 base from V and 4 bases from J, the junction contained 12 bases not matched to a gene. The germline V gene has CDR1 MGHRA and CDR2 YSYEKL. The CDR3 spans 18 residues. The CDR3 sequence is CASSQGQGTYSGTGELFF. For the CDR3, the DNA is TGCGCCAGCAGCCAAGGACAGGGAACTTACTCGGGCACCGGGGAGCTGTTTTTT.

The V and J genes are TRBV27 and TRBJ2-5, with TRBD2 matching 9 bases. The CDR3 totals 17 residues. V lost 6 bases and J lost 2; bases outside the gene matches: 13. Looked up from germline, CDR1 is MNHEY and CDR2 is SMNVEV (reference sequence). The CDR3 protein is CASSTSGGSPRQETQYF. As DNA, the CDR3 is TGTGCCAGCAGCACAAGCGGGGGGTCGCCAAGGCAAGAGACCCAGTACTTC.

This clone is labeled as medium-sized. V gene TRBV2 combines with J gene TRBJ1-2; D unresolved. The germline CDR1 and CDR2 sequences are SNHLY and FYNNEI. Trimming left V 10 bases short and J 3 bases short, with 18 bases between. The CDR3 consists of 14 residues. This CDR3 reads CATLRRAEDYGYTF. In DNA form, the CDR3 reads TGTGCCACCCTTAGGCGGGCTGAGGACTATGGCTACACCTTC. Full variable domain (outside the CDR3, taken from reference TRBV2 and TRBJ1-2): EPEVTQTPSHQVTQMGQEVILRCVPISNHLYFYWYRQILGQKVEFLVSFYNNEISEKSEIFDDQFSVERPDGSNFTLKIRSTKLEDSAMYFCATLRRAEDYGYTFGSGTRLTVV.

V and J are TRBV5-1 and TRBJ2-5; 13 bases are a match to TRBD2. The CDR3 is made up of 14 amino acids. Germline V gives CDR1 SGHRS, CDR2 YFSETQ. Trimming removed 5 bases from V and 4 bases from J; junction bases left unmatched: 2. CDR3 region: CASRWTSGGETQYF. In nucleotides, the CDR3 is TGCGCCAGCAGATGGACTAGCGGGGGAGAGACCCAGTACTTC.

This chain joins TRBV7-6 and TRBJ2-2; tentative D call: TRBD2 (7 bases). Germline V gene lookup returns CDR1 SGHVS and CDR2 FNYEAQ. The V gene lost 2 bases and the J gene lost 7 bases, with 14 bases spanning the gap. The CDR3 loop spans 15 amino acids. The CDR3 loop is CASSLIWGGNGELFF. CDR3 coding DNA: TGTGCCAGCAGCTTAATTTGGGGGGGCAACGGGGAGCTGTTTTTT.

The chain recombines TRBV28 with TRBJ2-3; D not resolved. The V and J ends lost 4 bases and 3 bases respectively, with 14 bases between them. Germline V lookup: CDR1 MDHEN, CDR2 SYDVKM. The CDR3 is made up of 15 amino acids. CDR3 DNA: TGTGCCAGCAGTTCCCTCCGAGGTAATACAGATACGCAGTATTTT. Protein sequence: CASSSLRGNTDTQYF.

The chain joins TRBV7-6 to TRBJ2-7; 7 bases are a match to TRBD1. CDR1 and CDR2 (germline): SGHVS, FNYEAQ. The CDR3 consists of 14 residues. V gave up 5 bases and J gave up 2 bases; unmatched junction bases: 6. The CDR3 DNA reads TGTGCCAGCAGCGACACAGGGGCTGCCTACGAGCAGTACTTC. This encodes CASSDTGAAYEQYF. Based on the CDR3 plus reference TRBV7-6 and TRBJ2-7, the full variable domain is GAGVSQSPRYKVTKRGQDVALRCDPISGHVSLYWYRQALGQGPEFLTYFNYEAQQDKSGLPNDRFSAERPEGSISTLTIQRTEQRDSAMYRCASSDTGAAYEQYFGPGTRLTVT.

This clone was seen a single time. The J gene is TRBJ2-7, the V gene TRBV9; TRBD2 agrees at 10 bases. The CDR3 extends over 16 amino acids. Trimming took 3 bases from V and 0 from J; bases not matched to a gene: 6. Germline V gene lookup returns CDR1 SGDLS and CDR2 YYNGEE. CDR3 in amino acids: CASSAGLAENSYEQYF. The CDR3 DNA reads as TGTGCCAGCAGCGCCGGACTAGCGGAAAACTCCTACGAGCAGTACTTC.

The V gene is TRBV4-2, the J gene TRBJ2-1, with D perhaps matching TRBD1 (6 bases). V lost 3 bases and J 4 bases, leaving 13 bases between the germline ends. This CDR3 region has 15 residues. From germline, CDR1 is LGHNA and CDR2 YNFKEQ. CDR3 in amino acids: CASSHDEQGYNEQFF. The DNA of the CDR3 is TGTGCCAGCAGCCACGACGAACAGGGTTACAATGAGCAGTTCTTC.

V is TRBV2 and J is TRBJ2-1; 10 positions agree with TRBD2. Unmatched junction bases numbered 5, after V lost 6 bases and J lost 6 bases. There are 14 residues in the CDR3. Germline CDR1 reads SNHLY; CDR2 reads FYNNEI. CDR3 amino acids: CASRGGTSVNEQFF. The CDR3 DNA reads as TGTGCCAGCAGGGGAGGGACTAGCGTCAATGAGCAGTTCTTC.

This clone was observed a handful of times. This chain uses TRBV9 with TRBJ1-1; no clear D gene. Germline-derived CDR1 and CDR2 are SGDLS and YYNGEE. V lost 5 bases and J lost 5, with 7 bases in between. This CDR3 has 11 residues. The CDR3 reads CASSPGTEAFF. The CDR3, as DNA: TGTGCCAGCAGTCCGGGGACTGAAGCTTTCTTT.